A single sample gave rise to the 29 T cell receptor beta chains below, sequenced in a study of fetal regulatory T cell absence and autoimmunity. Data came from immunoSEQ multiplex PCR; TCRdb stores just in-frame clones and leaves some out. The sample yields approximately 46,000 clones, about 80% seen once. Material: cord blood. These receptors all stem from a newborn boy with IPEX syndrome.

This rearrangement joins TRBV6-5 to TRBJ2-7, with TRBD1 as a possible D gene (6 bases). Trimming left V 5 bases short and J 7 bases short, with 12 bases between. The CDR3 has 12 amino acids. Germline V gene data show CDR1 as MNHEY and CDR2 as SVGAGI. CDR3 sequence: CASSRADREQYF. The DNA for the CDR3 is TGTGCCAGCAGTCGCGCAGACAGGGAGCAGTACTTC.

The CDR3 spells CASSRTSGGQNTGELFF. The CDR3 DNA follows: TGCGCCAGCAGCCGGACTAGCGGGGGGCAGAACACCGGGGAGCTGTTTTTT. The chain combines TRBV4-1 with TRBJ2-2; TRBD2 matches 14 bases. The V gene end was trimmed by 4 bases and the J gene end by 1 base; junction bases not matched to a gene: 2. CDR3 length equals 17 residues. Germline V gene data show CDR1 as MGHRA and CDR2 as YSYEKL.

The chain links TRBV10-3 to TRBJ1-4; D gene ambiguous. Germline CDR1 and CDR2: ENHRY and SYGVKD. This CDR3 spans 14 amino acids. Between the trimmed V and J ends, which lost 3 bases and 4 bases, there was a span of 9 bases. This CDR3 reads CAISDGVVNEKLFF. CDR3 in DNA: TGTGCCATCAGTGACGGAGTGGTTAATGAAAAACTGTTTTTT.

The chain links TRBV7-9 to TRBJ2-3; 7 nucleotides line up with TRBD2. The CDR3 has 15 residues. Germline CDR1 SEHNR, CDR2 FQNEAQ (reference sequence). V was clipped by 4 bases and J by 3 bases; unmatched bases: 7. The CDR3 spells CASSSTSRGTDTQYF. CDR3 DNA sequence: TGTGCCAGCAGCTCCACATCGCGGGGGACAGATACGCAGTATTTT.

Only one count was recorded for this clone. The genes are TRBV11-2 and TRBJ2-1; 7 nucleotides match TRBD2. Germline CDR1 and CDR2: SGHAT and FQNNGV. The ends lost 5 bases at V and 0 bases at J; junction bases unmatched: 10. This CDR3 comprises 17 residues. CDR3 in DNA: TGTGCCAGCAGCACCCTACTAGCGCGGAGCTCCTACAATGAGCAGTTCTTC. Translation gives CASSTLLARSSYNEQFF.

V and J are TRBV19 and TRBJ2-2; 10 bases map to TRBD2. The CDR3 has 16 residues. V lost 5 bases to trimming and J lost 3 bases; unmatched junction nucleotides: 6. In germline, CDR1 is LNHDA, CDR2 SQIVND (reference sequence). CDR3 loop: CASSQLAGRHTGELFF. CDR3 coding DNA: TGTGCCAGTAGTCAACTAGCGGGGCGCCACACCGGGGAGCTGTTTTTT. Supplemented by reference TRBV19 and TRBJ2-2, the full variable domain reads DGGITQSPKYLFRKEGQNVTLSCEQNLNHDAMYWYRQDPGQGLRLIYYSQIVNDFQKGDIAEGYSVSREKKESFPLTVTSAQKNPTAFYLCASSQLAGRHTGELFFGEGSRLTVL.

This chain links TRBV7-2 with TRBJ2-3, with TRBD1 identical over 7 bases. The CDR3 is 18 residues long. Trimming removed 1 base from V and 2 bases from J; junction bases left unmatched: 12. Germline CDR1 reads SGHTA; CDR2 reads FQGNSA. The CDR3 DNA follows: TGTGCCAGCAGCTTAGTAGTAAGGGGGCTTGGGGTCACAGATACGCAGTATTTT. It codes for CASSLVVRGLGVTDTQYF.

This chain connects TRBV5-5 to TRBJ2-1; 8 bases agree with TRBD1. V shed 5 bases, J shed 0 bases, and the junction held 7 bases outside the gene matches. The CDR3 runs 16 residues. Germline CDR1 is SGHKS and CDR2 is YYEKEE (reference sequence). CDR3: CASSDRQGSSYNEQFF. CDR3 in DNA: TGTGCCAGCAGTGATAGACAGGGGAGCTCCTACAATGAGCAGTTCTTC.

The chain is built from TRBV19 and TRBJ2-1; a weak D match, TRBD1 (6 bases). The ends were cut back, 6 bases at V and 0 bases at J, with 12 bases in the middle. There are 15 residues in the CDR3. CDR1 is LNHDA and CDR2 is SQIVND in the germline V gene (reference sequence). CDR3 in DNA: TGTGCCAGTAGCACAGGGTTCAGCTCCTACAATGAGCAGTTCTTC. It translates to CASSTGFSSYNEQFF.

The rearrangement joins TRBV7-2 to TRBJ2-3; TRBD2 is a possible D gene (6 bases). Germline V gives CDR1 SGHTA, CDR2 FQGNSA. V was pared by 3 bases and J by 0 bases, with 7 bases between. The CDR3 has 14 amino acids. The CDR3 DNA sequence: TGTGCCAGCAGCTTTGGGGGGAGCACAGATACGCAGTATTTT. It encodes CASSFGGSTDTQYF.

V and J are TRBV2 and TRBJ2-5; 7 bases align to TRBD1. Germline-derived CDR1 and CDR2 are SNHLY and FYNNEI. The CDR3 has 16 amino acids. Trimming cost V 1 base and J 5 bases; bases outside gene matches: 10. This chain's CDR3 is CASSEVYGTARETQYF. In DNA form, the CDR3 reads TGTGCCAGCAGTGAAGTTTACGGGACAGCGAGGGAGACCCAGTACTTC. The entire variable domain, with the rest obtained from reference TRBV2 and TRBJ2-5, is as follows: EPEVTQTPSHQVTQMGQEVILRCVPISNHLYFYWYRQILGQKVEFLVSFYNNEISEKSEIFDDQFSVERPDGSNFTLKIRSTKLEDSAMYFCASSEVYGTARETQYFGPGTRLLVL.

The J gene is TRBJ1-3, the V gene TRBV9; D is ambiguous. With 3 bases removed from V and 4 bases from J, the gap between germline ends came to 2 bases. CDR3 size: 11 residues. Germline V gene sequence: CDR1 SGDLS, CDR2 YYNGEE. CDR3 bases: TGTGCCAGCAGCGGAGGAAACACCATATATTTT. This sequence encodes CASSGGNTIYF.

The chain joins TRBV9 to TRBJ1-1; 9 bases are shared with TRBD1. The CDR3 is 14 amino acids. With 7 bases clipped from V and 5 bases from J, the junction kept 9 bases outside the gene matches. The V gene's germline CDR1 is SGDLS and CDR2 YYNGEE. The CDR3 DNA sequence: TGTGCCAGCGGGGAAACAGGGGGCGCGACTGAAGCTTTCTTT. Amino acid sequence: CASGETGGATEAFF.

This clone came up once. The DNA for the CDR3 is TGTGCCTGGAGTGTACTAGCGGGAGCCTACGAGCAGTACTTC. Protein product: CAWSVLAGAYEQYF. This chain uses TRBV30 with TRBJ2-7, with 11 bases matching TRBD2. The J segment lost 2 bases and the V segment lost 0 bases, leaving 0 bases of the junction unmatched. Germline CDR1 GTSNPN, CDR2 SVGIG (reference sequence). The CDR3 contains 14 residues.

The V call is TRBV4-1, the J call TRBJ1-5; D gene unclear. CDR1 and CDR2 from the germline V gene are MGHRA and YSYEKL. Trimming took 1 base from V and 0 from J, leaving 7 bases between them. The length of the CDR3 is 15 residues. CDR3 loop: CASSQAGYSNQPQHF. CDR3 in DNA: TGCGCCAGCAGCCAAGCCGGGTATAGCAATCAGCCCCAGCATTTT.

This chain links TRBV19 with TRBJ2-1, with a possible D match to TRBD2 (5 bases). Between the trimmed V and J ends, which lost 1 base and 3 bases, there was a span of 7 bases. This CDR3 is 14 amino acids long. Germline CDR1 and CDR2: LNHDA and SQIVND (reference sequence). CDR3 coding DNA: TGTGCCAGTAGTATAGTAGCGTTCTACAATGAGCAGTTCTTC. This gives the protein CASSIVAFYNEQFF.

CDR3 coding DNA: TGTGCCAGCAGCTTAACCCGAGGGAGGGCAGATACGCAGTATTTT. Its translation is CASSLTRGRADTQYF. The rearrangement uses TRBV11-2 and TRBJ2-3; 7 nucleotides line up with TRBD2. After removal of 2 bases from V and 4 bases from J, the junction contained 6 bases not matched to a gene. Germline CDR1 and CDR2: SGHAT and FQNNGV. The CDR3 is 15 residues long.

This sequence joins TRBV9 and TRBJ2-7; the D gene could be TRBD1 or TRBD2 (5 bases each). V lost 0 bases to trimming and J lost 0 bases, with 13 bases between them. The CDR3 totals 16 residues. Germline CDR1 is SGDLS and CDR2 is YYNGEE. The CDR3 DNA reads TGTGCCAGCAGCGTAGGGCTGGTGGGGACCTCCTACGAGCAGTACTTC. It specifies CASSVGLVGTSYEQYF.

The chain carries TRBV27 and TRBJ1-1, with 9 nucleotides matching TRBD1. J gave up 5 bases and V 0 bases, and 4 bases lay outside the gene matches. CDR3 length: 15 amino acids. Germline CDR1 reads MNHEY; CDR2 reads SMNVEV (reference sequence). The CDR3 DNA sequence: TGTGCCAGCAGTTTATCGCGACAGGGGGGTACTGAAGCTTTCTTT. The encoded protein is CASSLSRQGGTEAFF.

CDR3 sequence: CASSKRACSYEQYF. The CDR3 nucleotides are TGTGCCAGCAGCAAGCGGGCCTGCTCCTACGAGCAGTACTTC. The rearrangement joins TRBV11-1 to TRBJ2-7; D is possibly TRBD2 (6 bases). CDR1 SGHAT and CDR2 FQDESV come from the germline V gene (reference sequence). The V and J ends lost 5 bases and 0 bases respectively, with 11 bases between them. The CDR3 covers 14 residues.

The genes are TRBV5-8 and TRBJ1-5, with D possibly matching TRBD1 (5 bases). Trimming left V 5 bases short and J 7 bases short, with 16 bases between. Germline V gene sequence: CDR1 SGHTS, CDR2 YDEGEE. The CDR3 runs to 14 residues. The CDR3 region is CASSKVGGSQPQHF. The DNA of the CDR3 is TGTGCCAGCAGTAAAGTGGGGGGGTCCCAGCCCCAGCATTTT. The full variable domain, with the rest looked up from reference TRBV5-8 and TRBJ1-5, is EAGVTQSPTHLIKTRGQQATLRCSPISGHTSVYWYQQALGLGLQFLLWYDEGEERNRGNFPPRFSGRQFPNYSSELNVNALELEDSALYLCASSKVGGSQPQHFGDGTRLSIL.

This sequence joins TRBV9 and TRBJ1-5; D gene unclear. CDR1 and CDR2 from the germline V gene are SGDLS and YYNGEE. CDR3 length: 14 amino acids. Trimming removed 0 bases from V and 0 bases from J, with 4 bases in between. The CDR3 loop reads CASSVGGSNQPQHF. CDR3 coding DNA: TGTGCCAGCAGCGTAGGGGGTAGCAATCAGCCCCAGCATTTT.

V is TRBV20-1 and J is TRBJ2-7; D gene unclear. The CDR3 is 11 residues long. Trimming shortened V by 4 bases and J by 4 bases, and 8 bases separated the two germline ends. CDR1 is DFQATT, CDR2 SNEGSKA, per germline (reference sequence). CDR3 DNA sequence: TGCAGTGCTAAGGACGGTTACGAGCAGTACTTC. It is translated as CSAKDGYEQYF.

The genes are TRBV7-9 and TRBJ2-2; 9 bases are a match to TRBD1. Germline assignment: CDR1 SEHNR and CDR2 FQNEAQ (reference sequence). After removal of 4 bases from V and 5 bases from J, the junction contained 2 bases not matched to a gene. The CDR3 covers 14 residues. CDR3 residues: CASSSGTGTGELFF. The CDR3 DNA reads TGTGCCAGCAGCTCCGGGACAGGGACCGGGGAGCTGTTTTTT.

V usage is TRBV10-1 and J usage is TRBJ1-1; D is uncertain. Germline CDR1 and CDR2: WNHNN and SYGVQD (reference sequence). This CDR3 contains 13 residues. The ends were cut back, 1 base at V and 1 base at J, with 4 bases in the middle. The CDR3 region has the DNA TGCGCCAGCAGTGAGTGTCGGAACACTGAAGCTTTCTTT. Protein product: CASSECRNTEAFF.

The V gene is TRBV10-3, the J gene TRBJ1-1; no firm D call. CDR1 and CDR2 from the germline V gene are ENHRY and SYGVKD. The CDR3 is made up of 11 amino acids. Trimming pared 6 bases from V and 1 base from J, leaving 3 bases between. CDR3 in amino acids: CAIRENTEAFF. DNA for the CDR3: TGTGCCATCAGGGAGAACACTGAAGCTTTCTTT.

The chain has TRBV9 and TRBJ2-3; 11 bases agree with TRBD2. The CDR3 runs 17 residues. The germline V gene encodes CDR1 SGDLS and CDR2 YYNGEE. V lost 0 bases, J lost 8 bases, and 11 bases stayed unmatched. CDR3 bases: TGTGCCAGCAGCGTAGGCCCCGGGACTAGCGGTTTAGGTACGCAGTATTTT. Its protein product is CASSVGPGTSGLGTQYF.

This sequence joins TRBV11-3 and TRBJ1-2; maybe TRBD1 (5 bases). V lost 3 bases to trimming and J lost 5 bases, with 10 bases between them. Germline CDR1 and CDR2: SGHNT and YENEEA. The CDR3 has 13 residues. As DNA, the CDR3 is TGTGCCAGCAGCTTGAGGGGCTGGTATGGCTACACCTTC. Translation gives CASSLRGWYGYTF.

The chain recombines TRBV27 with TRBJ1-5, with no clear D. Germline loops: CDR1 MNHEY, CDR2 SMNVEV (reference sequence). V gave up 2 bases and J gave up 0 bases, with 8 bases separating them. The CDR3 loop spans 15 amino acids. CDR3 amino acids: CASSLNGYSNQPQHF. The CDR3, as DNA: TGTGCCAGCAGTTTAAACGGATATAGCAATCAGCCCCAGCATTTT.